These 2 T cell receptor beta chains share one sample of origin, sequenced in a study of long-term antiretroviral therapy in people with HIV. Run at survey level, the immunoSEQ assay was version v3.0. Libraries were prepared by immunoSEQ multiplex PCR; TCRdb keeps only in-frame clonotypes and omits some of them. The sample holds about 24,000 clones, roughly 89% seen once. The source was unsorted PBMCs, collected 1.8 years before starting antiretroviral therapy. These receptors were obtained from a man aged 45 to 65 with HIV.

The rearrangement links TRBV21-1 to TRBJ1-5; the D call of TRBD1 is as the table states it, not checked on the DNA. TRBV21-1 is flagged as a pseudogene. The length of the CDR3 is 15 residues. CDR3 protein: CASSGFRDRGQPQHF. The CDR3 DNA reads as TGTGCCAGCAGCGGGTTCCGGGACAGGGGTCAGCCCCAGCATTTT.

This clone has more than one count but fewer than ten. The V gene is TRBV10-3, the J gene TRBJ1-6, with unresolved D. V lost 2 bases and J lost 6, with 8 bases in between. The CDR3 has 14 residues. CDR1 and CDR2 (germline): ENHRY, SYGVKD. The CDR3 coding sequence is TGTGCCATCAGTGAGAAAGGAGGTAATTCACCCCTCCACTTT. Its translation: CAISEKGGNSPLHF.